This passage covers 32 T cell receptor beta chains from one sample sequenced in a study of early stage breast cancer tumors. TCRdb's table, derived via immunoSEQ multiplex PCR, lists solely in-frame clones and lacks some. The sample shows about 51,000 clones, around 80% of them seen only once. Sequences were obtained from blood. The receptor set was obtained from a person aged 35-50 years with breast cancer.

This chain connects TRBV23-1 to TRBJ2-5, with TRBD1 identical over 7 bases. TRBV23-1 counts as an open reading frame of uncertain function. V shed 6 bases, J shed 4 bases, and the junction held 11 bases outside the gene matches. The CDR3 extends over 15 amino acids. The CDR3 spells CASSTYGQVGETQYF. The DNA of the CDR3 is TGCGCCAGCAGCACCTATGGACAGGTGGGAGAGACCCAGTACTTC.

The chain links TRBV29-1 to TRBJ2-1; D remains ambiguous. CDR1 is SQVTM and CDR2 is ANQGSEA in the germline V gene. CDR3 length: 17 residues. V was trimmed by 1 base and J by 0 bases, leaving 16 bases between them. The CDR3 loop is CSVEGWQAVSSYNEQFF. DNA of the CDR3: TGCAGCGTTGAAGGTTGGCAGGCGGTATCCTCCTACAATGAGCAGTTCTTC.

The J gene is TRBJ2-2, the V gene TRBV2; 10 bases line up with TRBD1. This CDR3 has 14 residues. The germline V gene encodes CDR1 SNHLY and CDR2 FYNNEI. The V gene end was trimmed by 6 bases and the J gene end by 10 bases; junction bases not matched to a gene: 8. CDR3 in amino acids: CASREGQGLEELFF. Here the CDR3 DNA reads TGTGCCAGCAGGGAGGGACAGGGGCTCGAGGAGCTGTTTTTT.

The CDR3 DNA sequence: TGTGCCAGCAGCTTCGGGACAGCCTATGGCTACACCTTC. Its translation is CASSFGTAYGYTF. The chain employs TRBV7-9 and TRBJ1-2; 7 bases are shared with TRBD1. Germline CDR1 is SEHNR and CDR2 is FQNEAQ (reference sequence). The V segment lost 3 bases and the J segment 4 bases; nucleotides outside the gene matches: 2. CDR3 length: 13 residues.

The rearrangement uses TRBV19 and TRBJ1-5; 9 bases fit TRBD1. Germline lookup yields CDR1 LNHDA and CDR2 SQIVND (reference sequence). The V segment lost 4 bases and the J segment 6 bases; nucleotides outside the gene matches: 7. The length of the CDR3 is 15 residues. CDR3 coding DNA: TGTGCCAGTAGTACGAACCACAGGGGGCGTCAGCCCCAGCATTTT. This translates into CASSTNHRGRQPQHF. Full variable domain (rest looked up from reference TRBV19 and TRBJ1-5): DGGITQSPKYLFRKEGQNVTLSCEQNLNHDAMYWYRQDPGQGLRLIYYSQIVNDFQKGDIAEGYSVSREKKESFPLTVTSAQKNPTAFYLCASSTNHRGRQPQHFGDGTRLSIL.

This clone was observed once. This chain connects TRBV6-5 to TRBJ2-3; 10 bases are a match to TRBD2. Germline V lookup: CDR1 MNHEY, CDR2 SVGAGI. With 6 bases clipped from V and 4 bases from J, the junction kept 7 bases outside the gene matches. The CDR3 length is 15 residues. The CDR3 sequence: CASRQTSGIADTQYF. The CDR3 DNA reads TGTGCCAGCAGACAAACTAGCGGGATTGCAGATACGCAGTATTTT.

The V and J genes are TRBV29-1 and TRBJ2-1, with D perhaps matching TRBD2 (6 bases). Germline lookup yields CDR1 SQVTM and CDR2 ANQGSEA. Trimming took off 8 bases at V and 8 bases at J, with 25 bases between the two ends. The CDR3 sequence is 15 residues long. CDR3 region: CSFPRLVPEGDEQFF. In nucleotides, the CDR3 is TGCAGCTTCCCCCGACTAGTCCCCGAGGGAGATGAGCAGTTCTTC.

This chain connects TRBV2 to TRBJ2-5; maybe TRBD2 (5 bases). CDR3 length: 12 residues. Trimming took 8 bases from V and 4 from J, leaving 11 bases between them. Germline V gives CDR1 SNHLY, CDR2 FYNNEI. Written as DNA, the CDR3 is TGTGCCAGCTCTTCCGGAGGAGAGACCCAGTACTTC. As protein: CASSSGGETQYF.

The chain uses TRBV19 and TRBJ2-2; D gene uncertain. The CDR3 consists of 13 residues. Trimming pared 7 bases from V and 1 base from J, leaving 7 bases between. Germline V gene lookup returns CDR1 LNHDA and CDR2 SQIVND (reference sequence). CDR3: CASTPENTGELFF. The CDR3 DNA follows: TGTGCCAGTACCCCAGAGAACACCGGGGAGCTGTTTTTT.

CDR3 amino acids: CSVDLSIRDGYTF. The CDR3 DNA sequence: TGCAGCGTTGACCTCTCGATTAGGGACGGCTACACCTTC. This chain uses TRBV29-1 with TRBJ1-2, with D perhaps matching TRBD1 (5 bases). Germline loops: CDR1 SQVTM, CDR2 ANQGSEA. CDR3 length: 13 amino acids. The V gene lost 3 bases and the J gene lost 8 bases, with 16 bases spanning the gap.

This chain uses TRBV6-5 with TRBJ2-1, with 10 nucleotides matching TRBD2. Germline CDR1 and CDR2: MNHEY and SVGAGI. V lost 6 bases and J lost 2; bases outside the gene matches: 4. The CDR3 runs to 15 residues. CDR3 region: CASSRLAGAYNEQFF. As DNA, the CDR3 is TGTGCCAGCAGCCGACTAGCGGGCGCCTACAATGAGCAGTTCTTC.

The rearrangement joins TRBV10-2 to TRBJ2-7, with 8 bases lining up with TRBD1. Germline CDR1 is WSHSY and CDR2 is SAAADI. Trimming removed 2 bases from V and 2 bases from J; junction bases left unmatched: 5. The CDR3 contains 15 residues. For the CDR3, the DNA is TGCGCCAGCAGTGAGCAAAGGACAGGGACCTACGAGCAGTACTTC. It encodes CASSEQRTGTYEQYF.

This clone was counted a single time. This chain uses TRBV7-2 with TRBJ1-5; a weak D match, TRBD1 (5 bases). V was pared by 1 base and J by 11 bases, with 18 bases between. Germline CDR1 is SGHTA and CDR2 is FQGNSA. This CDR3 spans 15 amino acids. This CDR3 reads CASSLVIGGRRAQHF. In DNA form, the CDR3 reads TGTGCCAGCAGCTTAGTAATTGGGGGAAGGCGAGCCCAGCATTTT. Full variable domain (rest looked up from reference TRBV7-2 and TRBJ1-5): GAGVSQSPSNKVTEKGKDVELRCDPISGHTALYWYRQSLGQGLEFLIYFQGNSAPDKSGLPSDRFSAERTGGSVSTLTIQRTQQEDSAVYLCASSLVIGGRRAQHFGDGTRLSIL.

The CDR3, as DNA: TGTGCCAGCAGCTGGAAGGGTGCGGGACAGGGCTTCGGCTACACCTTC. Its protein product is CASSWKGAGQGFGYTF. The chain employs TRBV5-8 and TRBJ1-2; 9 bases are a match to TRBD1. The CDR3 length is 16 residues. Trimming cost V 3 bases and J 8 bases; bases outside gene matches: 14. Germline assignment: CDR1 SGHTS and CDR2 YDEGEE.

The V call is TRBV7-9, the J call TRBJ2-5; 8 nucleotides line up with TRBD1. Germline V gene lookup returns CDR1 SEHNR and CDR2 FQNEAQ (reference sequence). J lost 4 bases, V lost 4 bases, and 8 bases had no gene match. The CDR3 covers 15 residues. The CDR3 sequence: CASSSADRGGETQYF. The CDR3, as DNA: TGTGCCAGCAGCTCAGCAGACAGGGGAGGAGAGACCCAGTACTTC.

The chain couples TRBV7-6 to TRBJ2-7; TRBD2 aligns across 8 bases. Germline assignment: CDR1 SGHVS and CDR2 FNYEAQ. The CDR3 has 17 residues. V was pared by 5 bases and J by 4 bases, with 16 bases of the junction left unmatched. CDR3 in DNA: TGTGCCAGCAGCCCGAGAGCCGGGGGGGTAAGCTTGTACGAGCAGTACTTC. Amino acids: CASSPRAGGVSLYEQYF.

The chain has TRBV7-2 and TRBJ1-5, with TRBD1 matching over 10 bases. Germline trimming cut 6 bases from V and 6 bases from J; bases unmatched to any gene: 11. The CDR3 sequence is 16 residues long. Germline CDR1 reads SGHTA; CDR2 reads FQGNSA. The CDR3 is CASSLTGTGVGQPQHF. Here the CDR3 DNA reads TGTGCCAGCAGTTTGACTGGGACAGGGGTGGGTCAGCCCCAGCATTTT.

The CDR3 region is CAWSAGLAGGQYF. DNA of the CDR3: TGTGCCTGGAGTGCGGGACTAGCGGGAGGGCAGTACTTC. The chain recombines TRBV30 with TRBJ2-5; 16 bases fit TRBD2. This CDR3 has 13 residues. The V and J ends lost 1 base and 11 bases, in that order; junction bases with no gene match: 1. Germline V gene lookup returns CDR1 GTSNPN and CDR2 SVGIG (reference sequence).

This clone appeared a single time. V usage is TRBV7-2 and J usage is TRBJ1-2, with 7 bases fitting TRBD1. The germline CDR1 and CDR2 sequences are SGHTA and FQGNSA. V lost 5 bases and J lost 4; bases outside the gene matches: 7. The CDR3 has 14 residues. DNA of the CDR3: TGTGCCAGCAGCCTAGAAGGGACAGCCTATGGCTACACCTTC. Translated, it gives CASSLEGTAYGYTF.

This chain links TRBV6-1 with TRBJ1-2, with D maybe TRBD1 (5 bases). This CDR3 contains 18 residues. V was pared by 3 bases and J by 4 bases, with 24 bases between. CDR1 is MNHNS, CDR2 SASEGT, per germline. CDR3 sequence reads: CASSDGRGGASLLYGYTF. The CDR3 DNA reads TGTGCCAGCAGTGACGGCCGGGGAGGGGCCTCACTACTCTATGGCTACACCTTC.

In this sample, this clone turned up once. The chain links TRBV30 to TRBJ1-4, with no clear D. The germline V and J ends were trimmed by 4 bases and 10 bases, with 13 bases remaining between them. The CDR3 has 12 amino acids. Germline-derived CDR1 and CDR2 are GTSNPN and SVGIG (reference sequence). CDR3 in amino acids: CAWNTEGRKLFF. CDR3 in DNA: TGTGCCTGGAATACCGAAGGGCGAAAACTGTTTTTT.

The chain links TRBV18 to TRBJ1-2, with D tentatively TRBD1 (6 bases). V lost 6 bases, J lost 4 bases, and 12 bases lay in between. This CDR3 is built from 13 residues. Germline assignment: CDR1 KGHSH and CDR2 LQKENI. This CDR3 is CASSSSGAYGYTF. The CDR3 DNA reads TGTGCCAGCTCTTCGTCAGGGGCCTATGGCTACACCTTC.

The J gene is TRBJ1-1, the V gene TRBV14; TRBD1 matches at 10 bases. The junction had 16 bases not matched to a gene; V was cut back by 2 bases and J by 4 bases. The germline V gene encodes CDR1 SGHDN and CDR2 FVKESK. The length of the CDR3 is 19 residues. This CDR3 reads CASSQYPYGQGVQGTEAFF. DNA for the CDR3: TGTGCCAGCAGCCAATACCCATACGGACAGGGGGTACAGGGCACTGAAGCTTTCTTT. Full variable domain (remainder filled in from reference TRBV14 and TRBJ1-1): EAGVTQFPSHSVIEKGQTVTLRCDPISGHDNLYWYRRVMGKEIKFLLHFVKESKQDESGMPNNRFLAERTGGTYSTLKVQPAELEDSGVYFCASSQYPYGQGVQGTEAFFGQGTRLTVV.

The genes are TRBV5-1 and TRBJ2-3; a possible D gene is TRBD2 (5 bases). The CDR3 consists of 14 residues. Per the germline V gene, CDR1 is SGHRS and CDR2 is YFSETQ. V was pared by 4 bases and J by 1 base, with 10 bases between. CDR3 region: CASSTGEGTDTQYF. CDR3 nucleotide sequence: TGCGCCAGCAGCACCGGGGAAGGCACAGATACGCAGTATTTT. Full variable domain (outside the CDR3, taken from reference TRBV5-1 and TRBJ2-3): KAGVTQTPRYLIKTRGQQVTLSCSPISGHRSVSWYQQTPGQGLQFLFEYFSETQRNKGNFPGRFSGRQFSNSRSEMNVSTLELGDSALYLCASSTGEGTDTQYFGPGTRLTVL.

V usage is TRBV11-3 and J usage is TRBJ1-3; D call uncertain. V was pared by 5 bases and J by 0 bases, with 11 bases between. This CDR3 region has 15 residues. CDR1 and CDR2 (germline): SGHNT, YENEEA. The CDR3 loop reads CASSTLSASGNTIYF. The CDR3 nucleotides read TGTGCCAGCAGCACCTTGTCTGCCTCTGGAAACACCATATATTTT.

This sequence joins TRBV7-2 and TRBJ2-1; TRBD2 agrees at 13 bases. Trimming removed 5 bases from V and 7 bases from J; junction bases left unmatched: 5. From germline, CDR1 is SGHTA and CDR2 FQGNSA. The CDR3 sequence is 15 residues long. The CDR3 DNA reads as TGTGCCAGCAGCCAAACTAGCGGGAGGGTTAATGAGCAGTTCTTC. Its translation is CASSQTSGRVNEQFF.

J is TRBJ1-4 and V is TRBV6-1; D perhaps matches TRBD1 (6 bases). Deletions cut 6 bases from V and 7 bases from J, with 18 bases between. This CDR3 is built from 15 residues. CDR1 MNHNS and CDR2 SASEGT come from the germline V gene. CDR3 protein: CASRSQQGRSEKLFF. CDR3 bases: TGTGCCAGCAGATCCCAACAGGGAAGAAGTGAAAAACTGTTTTTT.

This chain joins TRBV7-8 and TRBJ2-5; 11 positions match TRBD1. The CDR3 has 15 residues. Per germline, CDR1 SGHVS and CDR2 FQNEAQ. With 5 bases clipped from V and 4 bases from J, the junction kept 6 bases outside the gene matches. CDR3 in amino acids: CASSRDRGAGETQYF. DNA of the CDR3: TGTGCCAGCAGCCGGGACAGGGGGGCGGGAGAGACCCAGTACTTC. Based on the CDR3 plus reference TRBV7-8 and TRBJ2-5, the full variable domain is GAGVSQSPRYKVAKRGQDVALRCDPISGHVSLFWYQQALGQGPEFLTYFQNEAQLDKSGLPSDRFFAERPEGSVSTLKIQRTQQEDSAVYLCASSRDRGAGETQYFGPGTRLLVL.

The DNA for the CDR3 is TGTGCCAGCAGCGGGCAGGGGGCGGGACAACCAGATACGCAGTATTTT. This gives the protein CASSGQGAGQPDTQYF. The chain combines TRBV9 with TRBJ2-3; 8 bases align to TRBD1. CDR1 and CDR2 (germline): SGDLS, YYNGEE. V shed 3 bases, J shed 4 bases, and the junction held 10 bases outside the gene matches. This CDR3 is built from 16 residues.

This clone was detected only a few times. The rearrangement uses TRBV5-7 and TRBJ1-2, with D uncertain. TRBV5-7 is reported as an ORF; its role is uncertain. The CDR3 has 13 residues. V lost 5 bases and J 4 bases, leaving 12 bases between the germline ends. CDR3 region: CASSSRILYGYTF. The DNA for the CDR3 is TGTGCCAGCAGTTCCAGGATCCTCTATGGCTACACCTTC.

V gene TRBV27 combines with J gene TRBJ2-1; 8 bases agree with TRBD1. CDR3 size: 12 residues. Per the germline V gene, CDR1 is MNHEY and CDR2 is SMNVEV (reference sequence). The V segment lost 6 bases and the J segment 9 bases; nucleotides outside the gene matches: 4. In DNA form, the CDR3 reads TGTGCCAGCAGCTTAGACAGGGGTGAGCAGTTCTTC. Its protein product is CASSLDRGEQFF.

The table lists this clone with a count of one. This sequence joins TRBV14 and TRBJ2-5; 9 nucleotides align to TRBD2. This CDR3 spans 15 amino acids. The junction had 8 bases not matched to a gene; V was cut back by 5 bases and J by 4 bases. Germline V gene sequence: CDR1 SGHDN, CDR2 FVKESK. CDR3: CASSFIAGEAETQYF. In DNA, the CDR3 is TGTGCCAGCAGCTTCATAGCGGGAGAGGCAGAGACCCAGTACTTC.